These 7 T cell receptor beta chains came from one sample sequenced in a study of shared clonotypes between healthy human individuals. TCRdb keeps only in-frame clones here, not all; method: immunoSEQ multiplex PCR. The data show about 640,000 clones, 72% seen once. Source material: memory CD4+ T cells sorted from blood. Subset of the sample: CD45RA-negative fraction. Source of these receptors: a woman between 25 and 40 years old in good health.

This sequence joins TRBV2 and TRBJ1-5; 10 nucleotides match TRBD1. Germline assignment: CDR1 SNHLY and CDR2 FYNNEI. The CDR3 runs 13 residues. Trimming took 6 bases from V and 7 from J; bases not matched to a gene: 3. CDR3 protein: CASRGQGSQPQHF. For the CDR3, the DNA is TGTGCCAGCAGGGGACAGGGGAGCCAGCCCCAGCATTTT.

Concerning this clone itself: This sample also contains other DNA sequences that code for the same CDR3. CDR3 nucleotides: TGTGCCATCAGTGAGAGGGGAACCGGGGAGCTGTTTTTT. Translated, it gives CAISERGTGELFF. The V call is TRBV10-3, the J call TRBJ2-2; a weak D match, TRBD1 (5 bases). Trimming removed 2 bases at V and 5 bases at J, with 6 bases between. From germline, CDR1 is ENHRY and CDR2 SYGVKD. CDR3 length: 13 residues.

CDR3: CASSSGQGAGYEQYF. The CDR3 DNA reads TGTGCCAGCAGCTCAGGACAGGGGGCAGGGTACGAGCAGTACTTC. The genes are TRBV11-2 and TRBJ2-7; 11 positions match TRBD1. CDR1 is SGHAT, CDR2 FQNNGV, per germline. The trim removed 4 bases at V and 4 bases at J, leaving 6 bases unmatched. CDR3 length equals 15 residues.

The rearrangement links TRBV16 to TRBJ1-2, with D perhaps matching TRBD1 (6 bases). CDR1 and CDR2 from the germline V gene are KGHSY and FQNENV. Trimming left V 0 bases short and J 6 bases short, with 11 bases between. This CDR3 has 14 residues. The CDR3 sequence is CASSQSAGANGYTF. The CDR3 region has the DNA TGTGCCAGCAGCCAATCGGCGGGGGCGAATGGCTACACCTTC.

The CDR3 nucleotides are TGTGCCAGCAGATCAACGGGAGCGGGCACCGGGGAGCTGTTTTTT. This codes for CASRSTGAGTGELFF. The chain links TRBV6-5 to TRBJ2-2; D is possibly TRBD2 (6 bases). Germline V lookup: CDR1 MNHEY, CDR2 SVGAGI. The CDR3 is 15 residues long. The V end lost 6 bases, the J end lost 4 bases, and 15 bases lay between the germline ends.

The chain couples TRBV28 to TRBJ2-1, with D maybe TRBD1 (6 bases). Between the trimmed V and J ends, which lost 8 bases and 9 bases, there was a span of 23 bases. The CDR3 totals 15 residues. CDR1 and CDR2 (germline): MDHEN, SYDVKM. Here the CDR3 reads CASGAPVGRGIEQFF. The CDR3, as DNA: TGTGCCAGCGGGGCCCCGGTTGGCAGGGGTATTGAGCAGTTCTTC.

This CDR3 is CASSYSGTEQETQYF. CDR3 DNA sequence: TGTGCCAGCAGCTATTCCGGGACAGAACAAGAGACCCAGTACTTC. The chain uses TRBV7-3 and TRBJ2-5, with 7 nucleotides matching TRBD1. After removal of 4 bases from V and 2 bases from J, the junction contained 7 bases not matched to a gene. CDR1 and CDR2 from the germline V gene are SGHTA and FQGTGA. The CDR3 is made up of 15 amino acids.